The T cell receptor (beta chain) under discussion was sequenced for a study of shared clonotypes between healthy human individuals. This clone was recorded a few times. Its target is not known. Repertoires were generated with immunoSEQ multiplex PCR, while TCRdb's copy carries only in-frame clones and drops some. The data hold approximately 640,000 clones, with roughly 78% observed a single time. The V and J ends lost 5 bases and 5 bases, in that order; junction bases with no gene match: 8. The CDR3 totals 14 residues. CDR1 MDHEN and CDR2 SYDVKM come from the germline V gene. Findings and caveats of the study: It was the non-shared clonotypes that had lower generation probabilities than clonotypes shared by all four donors.

This sequence originates from a woman in her 30s in good health. The V call is TRBV28, the J call TRBJ2-5; 7 bases align to TRBD1. Material for sequencing was memory CD4+ T cells sorted from blood. This sample's subset: CD45RA-negative fraction. The CDR3 reads CASSPYTGAETQYF. The CDR3 coding sequence is TGTGCCAGCAGTCCGTATACAGGGGCGGAGACCCAGTACTTC.